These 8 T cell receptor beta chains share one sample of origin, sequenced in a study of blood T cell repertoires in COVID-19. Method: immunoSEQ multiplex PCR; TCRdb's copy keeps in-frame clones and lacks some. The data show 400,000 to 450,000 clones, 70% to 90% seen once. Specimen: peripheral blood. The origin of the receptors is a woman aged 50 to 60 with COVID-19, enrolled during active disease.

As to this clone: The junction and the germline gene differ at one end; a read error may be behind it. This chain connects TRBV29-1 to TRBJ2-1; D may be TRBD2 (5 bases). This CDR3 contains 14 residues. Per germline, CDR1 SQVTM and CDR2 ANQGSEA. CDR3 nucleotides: TGCAGCGCTAAACCTTCGGGAAGGCCCAATGGGCAGTTCTTC. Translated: CSAKPSGRPNGQFF.

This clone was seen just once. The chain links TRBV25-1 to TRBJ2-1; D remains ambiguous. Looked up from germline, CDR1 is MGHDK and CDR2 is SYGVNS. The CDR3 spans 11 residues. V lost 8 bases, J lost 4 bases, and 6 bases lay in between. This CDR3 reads CASSAYNEQFF. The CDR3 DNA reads TGTGCCAGCTCAGCGTACAATGAGCAGTTCTTC.

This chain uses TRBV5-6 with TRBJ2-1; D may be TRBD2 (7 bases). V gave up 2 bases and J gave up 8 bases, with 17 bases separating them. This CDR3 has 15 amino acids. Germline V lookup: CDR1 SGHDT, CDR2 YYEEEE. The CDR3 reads CASSFAGGPGDEQFF. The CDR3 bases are TGTGCCAGCAGCTTCGCCGGGGGGCCTGGGGATGAGCAGTTCTTC.

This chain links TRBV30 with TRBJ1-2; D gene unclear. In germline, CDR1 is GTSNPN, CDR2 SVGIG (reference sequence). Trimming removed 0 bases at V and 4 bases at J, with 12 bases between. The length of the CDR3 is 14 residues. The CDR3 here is CAWSVLGSRYGYTF. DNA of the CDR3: TGTGCCTGGAGTGTACTAGGGTCCCGCTATGGCTACACCTTC. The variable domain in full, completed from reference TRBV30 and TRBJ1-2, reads SQTIHQWPATLVQPVGSPLSLECTVEGTSNPNLYWYRQAAGRGLQLLFYSVGIGQISSEVPQNLSASRPQDRQFILSSKKLLLSDSGFYLCAWSVLGSRYGYTFGSGTRLTVV.

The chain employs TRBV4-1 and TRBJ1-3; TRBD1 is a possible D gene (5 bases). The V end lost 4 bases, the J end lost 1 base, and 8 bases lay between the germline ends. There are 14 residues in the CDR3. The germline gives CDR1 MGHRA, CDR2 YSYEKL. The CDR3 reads CASSRTGSGNTIYF. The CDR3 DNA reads TGCGCCAGCAGCCGTACAGGATCTGGAAACACCATATATTTT.

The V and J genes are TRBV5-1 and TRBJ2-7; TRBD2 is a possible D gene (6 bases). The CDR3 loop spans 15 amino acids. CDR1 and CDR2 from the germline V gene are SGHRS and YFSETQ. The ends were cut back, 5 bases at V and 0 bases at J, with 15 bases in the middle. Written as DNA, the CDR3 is TGCGCCAGCAGGGGGGGACTTGAGAGCTCCTACGAGCAGTACTTC. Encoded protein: CASRGGLESSYEQYF.

For the CDR3, the DNA is TGTGCCAGCAGAGGGCTAGGGGCCAATCAGCCCCAGCATTTT. Its protein is CASRGLGANQPQHF. The chain recombines TRBV28 with TRBJ1-5; D perhaps matches TRBD1 (5 bases). V lost 6 bases, J lost 3 bases, and 12 bases lay in between. Germline V gene data show CDR1 as MDHEN and CDR2 as SYDVKM. This CDR3 contains 14 residues.

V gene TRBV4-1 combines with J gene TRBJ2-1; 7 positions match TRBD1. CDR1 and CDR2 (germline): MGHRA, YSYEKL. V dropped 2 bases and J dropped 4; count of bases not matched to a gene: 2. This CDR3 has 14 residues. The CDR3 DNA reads TGCGCCAGCAGCCAATCGGGACAGTACAATGAGCAGTTCTTC. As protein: CASSQSGQYNEQFF.